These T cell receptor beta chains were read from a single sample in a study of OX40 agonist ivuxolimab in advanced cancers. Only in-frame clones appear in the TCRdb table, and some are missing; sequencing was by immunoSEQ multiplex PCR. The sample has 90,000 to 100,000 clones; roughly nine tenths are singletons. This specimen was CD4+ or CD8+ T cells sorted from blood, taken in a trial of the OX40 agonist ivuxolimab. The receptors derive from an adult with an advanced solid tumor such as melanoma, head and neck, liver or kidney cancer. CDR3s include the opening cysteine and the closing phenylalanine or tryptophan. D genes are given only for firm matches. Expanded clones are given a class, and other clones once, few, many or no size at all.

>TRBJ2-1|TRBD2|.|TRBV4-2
CASSLFASFSGSSRYNEQFF
TGTGCCAGCAGCCTCTTTGCCTCCTTCAGCGGGAGTTCCCGTTACAATGAGCAGTTCTTC
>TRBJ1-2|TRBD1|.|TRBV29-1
CSTWDSNGYTF
TGCAGCACCTGGGACAGCAATGGCTACACCTTC
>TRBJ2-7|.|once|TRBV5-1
CASSLGPNGAREQYF
TGCGCCAGCAGCTTGGGGCCTAACGGGGCTCGCGAGCAGTACTTC
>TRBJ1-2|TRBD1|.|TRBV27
CASSLSGTGGRGGYTF
TGTGCCAGCAGTTTATCCGGGACAGGGGGCCGCGGAGGCTACACCTTC
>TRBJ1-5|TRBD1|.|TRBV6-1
CASSTGGNQPQHF
TGTGCCAGCAGTACAGGGGGCAATCAGCCCCAGCATTTT
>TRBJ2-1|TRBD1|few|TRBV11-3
CASKGQGHNEQFF
TGTGCCAGCAAGGGACAGGGTCACAATGAGCAGTTCTTC
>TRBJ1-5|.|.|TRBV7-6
CASSTSPWGREPQHF
TGTGCCAGCAGCACCAGCCCCTGGGGGCGAGAGCCCCAGCATTTT
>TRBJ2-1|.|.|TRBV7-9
CASSFLGEQFF
TGTGCCAGCAGCTTCCTAGGAGAGCAGTTCTTC
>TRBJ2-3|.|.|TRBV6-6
CASSTTFGRTTDTQYF
TGTGCCAGCAGTACCACCTTCGGACGGACCACAGATACGCAGTATTTT
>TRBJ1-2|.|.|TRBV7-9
CASTPGQSYGYTF
TGTGCCAGCACCCCGGGCCAGAGCTATGGCTACACCTTC
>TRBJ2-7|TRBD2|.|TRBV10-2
CASRLAGGPEQYF
TGCGCCAGCAGACTAGCGGGAGGCCCAGAGCAGTACTTC
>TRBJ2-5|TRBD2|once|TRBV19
CASSIVGGPETQYF
TGTGCCAGTAGTATAGTGGGAGGGCCCGAGACCCAGTACTTC
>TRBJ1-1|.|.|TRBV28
CASSLPVNTEAFF
TGTGCCAGCAGTTTACCGGTAAACACTGAAGCTTTCTTT
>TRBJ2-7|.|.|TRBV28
CASSQRYEQYF
TGTGCCAGCAGTCAACGATACGAGCAGTACTTC
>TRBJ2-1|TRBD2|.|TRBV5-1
CASSLEGLEVNEQFF
TGCGCCAGCAGCCTGGAGGGACTAGAGGTCAATGAGCAGTTCTTC
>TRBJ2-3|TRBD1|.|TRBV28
CASSTGTEVDTQYF
TGTGCCAGCAGTACCGGGACAGAGGTAGATACGCAGTATTTT
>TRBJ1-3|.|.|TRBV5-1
CASSLDQGGRNTIYF
TGCGCCAGCAGCTTGGATCAGGGTGGGAGAAACACCATATATTTT
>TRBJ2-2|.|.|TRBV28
CASSLYIGVRTGELFF
TGTGCCAGCAGTTTATACATAGGGGTTCGGACCGGGGAGCTGTTTTTT
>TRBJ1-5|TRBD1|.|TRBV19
CASSPKKKTGTGQPQHF
TGTGCCAGTAGCCCAAAAAAAAAGACAGGGACCGGCCAGCCCCAGCATTTT
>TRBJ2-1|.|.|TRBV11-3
CASSRQDNEQFF
TGTGCCAGCAGTAGACAGGACAATGAGCAGTTCTTC
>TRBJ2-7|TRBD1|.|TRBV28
CASSLHARQGTYF
TGTGCCAGCAGTTTACATGCGCGACAGGGAACGTACTTC
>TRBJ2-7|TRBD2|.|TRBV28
CASSTLAGGYEQYF
TGTGCCAGCAGCACCCTAGCGGGAGGCTACGAGCAGTACTTC
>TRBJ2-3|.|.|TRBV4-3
CASSQRTTDTQYF
TGCGCCAGCAGTCAAAGGACCACAGATACGCAGTATTTT
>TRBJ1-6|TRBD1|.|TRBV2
CASNPGGYSPLHF
TGTGCCAGCAACCCAGGGGGGTATTCACCCCTCCACTTT
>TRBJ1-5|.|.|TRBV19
CASKIGRGEQPQHF
TGTGCCAGTAAGATAGGCAGGGGCGAACAGCCCCAGCATTTT
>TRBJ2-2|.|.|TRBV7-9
CASSLDGRNTGELFF
TGTGCCAGCAGCTTAGACGGGAGAAACACCGGGGAGCTGTTTTTT
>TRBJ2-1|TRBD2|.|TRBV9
CASSEGLAGVNEQFF
TGTGCCAGCAGCGAGGGACTAGCGGGAGTAAATGAGCAGTTCTTC
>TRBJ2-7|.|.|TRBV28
CASSPRESNEQYF
TGTGCCAGCAGCCCCCGGGAGAGCAACGAGCAGTACTTC
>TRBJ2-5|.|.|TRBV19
CASSPRLGETQYF
TGTGCCAGTAGTCCCCGCCTGGGAGAGACCCAGTACTTC
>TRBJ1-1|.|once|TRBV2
CANQRSGEAFF
TGTGCCAACCAACGTTCAGGTGAAGCTTTCTTT
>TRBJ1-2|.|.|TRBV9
CASSARDTRNYGYTF
TGTGCCAGCAGCGCAAGGGACACCCGGAACTATGGCTACACCTTC
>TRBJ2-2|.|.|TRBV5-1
CASSLAGRLNTGELFF
TGCGCCAGCAGCTTGGCGGGACGACTGAACACCGGGGAGCTGTTTTTT
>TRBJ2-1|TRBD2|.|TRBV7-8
CASSLPIGLADKSNEQFF
TGTGCCAGCAGCTTGCCGATAGGACTAGCGGACAAATCCAATGAGCAGTTCTTC
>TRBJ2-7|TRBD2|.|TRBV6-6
CASSNLAGGHYEQYF
TGTGCCAGCAGCAATCTAGCGGGAGGGCACTACGAGCAGTACTTC
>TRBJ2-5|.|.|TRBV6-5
CASSRGLGETQYF
TGTGCCAGCAGTCGAGGGTTGGGAGAGACCCAGTACTTC
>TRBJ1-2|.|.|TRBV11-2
CASSQSARGGYGYTF
TGTGCCAGCAGCCAATCTGCGCGGGGTGGCTATGGCTACACCTTC
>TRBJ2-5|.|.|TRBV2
CASSERRETQYF
TGTGCCAGCAGTGAAAGGAGGGAGACCCAGTACTTC
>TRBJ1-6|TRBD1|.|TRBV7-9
CASSPHRGQNSPLHF
TGTGCCAGCAGCCCCCACAGGGGGCAAAATTCACCCCTCCACTTT
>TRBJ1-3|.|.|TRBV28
CASSTAGNTIYF
TGTGCCAGCAGTACGGCTGGAAACACCATATATTTT
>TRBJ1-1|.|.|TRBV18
CASSPRQTNTEAFF
TGTGCCAGCTCACCACGGCAGACGAACACTGAAGCTTTCTTT
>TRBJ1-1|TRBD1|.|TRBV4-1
CASRQTGTVNTEAFF
TGCGCCAGCAGGCAAACCGGGACAGTGAACACTGAAGCTTTCTTT
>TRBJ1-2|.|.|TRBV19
CASSRYSPIRGNYGYTF
TGTGCCAGTAGTAGGTACAGCCCCATCAGGGGTAACTATGGCTACACCTTC
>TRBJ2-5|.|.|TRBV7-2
CASSLSRQETQYF
TGTGCCAGCAGCTTAAGTAGGCAAGAGACCCAGTACTTC
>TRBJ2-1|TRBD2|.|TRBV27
CASSLFISGSQFF
TGTGCCAGCAGTTTGTTTATTAGCGGGAGTCAGTTCTTC
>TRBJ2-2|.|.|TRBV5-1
CASRVPGGTGELFF
TGCGCCAGCAGGGTCCCTGGAGGTACCGGGGAGCTGTTTTTT
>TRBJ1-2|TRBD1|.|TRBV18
CASSLTGGNDGYTF
TGTGCCAGCTCACTAACAGGGGGGAACGATGGCTACACCTTC
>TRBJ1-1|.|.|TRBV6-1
CASRDGAGTEAFF
TGTGCCAGCAGGGATGGCGCCGGGACTGAAGCTTTCTTT
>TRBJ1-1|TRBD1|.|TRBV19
CASSSQGAYEAFF
TGTGCCAGTAGTAGTCAGGGGGCATATGAAGCTTTCTTT
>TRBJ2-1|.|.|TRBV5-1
CASSFSGSSYNEQFF
TGCGCCAGCAGCTTCAGCGGTAGCTCCTACAATGAGCAGTTCTTC
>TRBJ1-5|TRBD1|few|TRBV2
CASNGQANQPQHF
TGTGCCAGCAATGGACAGGCAAATCAGCCCCAGCATTTT
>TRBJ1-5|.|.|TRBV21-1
CASSCLERSNQPQHF
TGTGCCAGCTCCTGTCTGGAACGTAGCAATCAGCCCCAGCATTTT
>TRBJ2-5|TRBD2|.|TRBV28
CASSRYASGAQTQYF
TGTGCCAGCAGTAGGTACGCTAGCGGGGCTCAAACCCAGTACTTC
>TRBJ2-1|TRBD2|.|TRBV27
CASSPLGVAGRNEQFF
TGTGCCAGCAGTCCCCTTGGGGTAGCGGGACGGAATGAGCAGTTCTTC